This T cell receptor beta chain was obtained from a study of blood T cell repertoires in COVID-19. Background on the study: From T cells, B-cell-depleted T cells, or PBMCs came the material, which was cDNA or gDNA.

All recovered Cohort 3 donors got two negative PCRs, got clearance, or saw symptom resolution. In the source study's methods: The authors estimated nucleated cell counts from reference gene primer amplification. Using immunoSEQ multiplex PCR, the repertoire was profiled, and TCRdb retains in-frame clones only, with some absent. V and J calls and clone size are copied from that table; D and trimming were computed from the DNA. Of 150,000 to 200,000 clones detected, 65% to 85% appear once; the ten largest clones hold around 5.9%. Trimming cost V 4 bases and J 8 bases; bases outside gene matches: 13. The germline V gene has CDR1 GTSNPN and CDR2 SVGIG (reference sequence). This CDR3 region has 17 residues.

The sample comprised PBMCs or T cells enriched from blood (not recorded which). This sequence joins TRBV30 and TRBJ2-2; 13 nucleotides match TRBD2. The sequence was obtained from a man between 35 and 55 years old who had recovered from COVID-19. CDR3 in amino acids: CAWIPGLAGPRGGELFF. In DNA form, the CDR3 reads TGTGCCTGGATCCCGGGACTAGCGGGGCCCCGAGGAGGGGAGCTGTTTTTT.